Shown below are 21 T cell receptor beta chains from a single sample sequenced in a study of T cells in tuberculosis. Thawed, overnight-rested PBMC were stained with GMM-loaded CD1B tetramer, viability dye and anti-CD3, then sorted. The CD1B tetramers carried C32 glucose monomycolate purified from Rhodococcus equi. Profiling relied on immunoSEQ multiplex PCR, and the TCRdb table lists in-frame clones only, not all of them. The table lists tens of thousands of clones, just over 90% of them singletons. The specimen was CD1b-GMM tetramer-negative cells sorted from PBMCs. The receptors shown here come from an adult woman with latent tuberculosis.

This clone was picked up a small number of times. The CDR3 region has the DNA TGTGCCAGCAGCAAGGGACAGAACAATGAGCAGTTCTTC. It translates to CASSKGQNNEQFF. J is TRBJ2-1 and V is TRBV7-9; 7 positions agree with TRBD1. With V trimmed by 5 bases and J by 5 bases, 3 bases remained unmatched. Germline CDR1 is SEHNR and CDR2 is FQNEAQ (reference sequence). The CDR3 is made up of 13 amino acids.

The chain employs TRBV5-4 and TRBJ2-5; D is unresolved. The closer fit of TRBJ2-7 to the DNA end suggests the J call may be wrong. This CDR3 has 14 residues. The germline V gene encodes CDR1 SGHNT and CDR2 YYREEE (reference sequence). As DNA, the CDR3 is TGTGCCAGCAGCTTGCGGTCTCGCCCCCTCGAGCAGTACTTC. It is translated as CASSLRSRPLEQYF.

The rearrangement uses TRBV12-5 and TRBJ2-5, with D perhaps matching TRBD1 (6 bases). CDR1 is LGHNT and CDR2 is FRNRAP in the germline V gene. The CDR3 loop spans 11 amino acids. The V end lost 7 bases, the J end lost 7 bases, and 10 bases lay between the germline ends. CDR3 coding DNA: TGTGCTAGTGAAAGAGGGGGGACCCAGTACTTC. This gives the protein CASERGGTQYF. The whole variable domain, filled in from reference TRBV12-5 and TRBJ2-5, reads DARVTQTPRHKVTEMGQEVTMRCQPILGHNTVFWYRQTMMQGLELLAYFRNRAPLDDSGMPKDRFSAEMPDATLATLKIQPSEPRDSAVYFCASERGGTQYFGPGTRLLVL.

This clone was seen only a few times. This chain uses TRBV2 with TRBJ2-1; TRBD2 matches at 14 bases. The length of the CDR3 is 15 residues. The V gene end was trimmed by 8 bases and the J gene end by 7 bases; junction bases not matched to a gene: 7. From germline, CDR1 is SNHLY and CDR2 FYNNEI. CDR3 DNA sequence: TGTGCCAGCTTGACTAGCGGGGGGGCCTTTAATGAGCAGTTCTTC. Residues: CASLTSGGAFNEQFF.

A single count supports this clone. The chain carries TRBV7-2 and TRBJ1-1; no clear D. V gave up 1 base and J gave up 0 bases, with 6 bases separating them. This CDR3 is built from 14 residues. CDR1 SGHTA and CDR2 FQGNSA come from the germline V gene. CDR3 nucleotides: TGTGCCAGCAGCTTAGAACAGATGAACACTGAAGCTTTCTTT. Its protein product is CASSLEQMNTEAFF.

V gene TRBV6-1 combines with J gene TRBJ2-2; tentatively, D is TRBD1 (6 bases). Germline-derived CDR1 and CDR2 are MNHNS and SASEGT. The CDR3 spans 16 residues. V lost 2 bases and J 3 bases, leaving 13 bases between the germline ends. CDR3: CASSESSTGYTGELFF. CDR3 coding DNA: TGTGCCAGCAGTGAATCGTCGACAGGCTACACCGGGGAGCTGTTTTTT.

The genes are TRBV18 and TRBJ1-6; 8 bases align to TRBD1. Germline V CDR1 and CDR2: KGHSH, LQKENI. V lost 2 bases to trimming and J lost 11 bases; unmatched junction nucleotides: 8. This CDR3 has 15 amino acids. The CDR3 DNA reads TGTGCCAGCTCACCATCCGGACAGGGTCTGCCACCCCTCCACTTT. Translated: CASSPSGQGLPPLHF.

The chain recombines TRBV19 with TRBJ2-3; the match to TRBD2 covers 16 bases. Germline assignment: CDR1 LNHDA and CDR2 SQIVND (reference sequence). The CDR3 is 19 residues long. V shed 2 bases and J 4 bases; nucleotides not matched to a gene: 9. CDR3 sequence (DNA): TGTGCCAGTAGTATATCCGGGACTAGCGGGGGGGTATTGGCAGATACGCAGTATTTT. It specifies CASSISGTSGGVLADTQYF.

The chain combines TRBV7-6 with TRBJ2-1; possibly TRBD2 for D (5 bases). Germline-derived CDR1 and CDR2 are SGHVS and FNYEAQ. The length of the CDR3 is 13 residues. Trimming pared 0 bases from V and 7 bases from J, leaving 7 bases between. The CDR3 is CASSLATGNEQFF. For the CDR3, the DNA is TGTGCCAGCAGCTTAGCTACGGGGAATGAGCAGTTCTTC.

This CDR3 reads CAITDRSTDTQYF. The CDR3, as DNA: TGTGCCATCACCGACAGAAGCACAGATACGCAGTATTTT. The chain has TRBV10-3 and TRBJ2-3, with a weak D call TRBD1 (5 bases). From germline, CDR1 is ENHRY and CDR2 SYGVKD. The length of the CDR3 is 13 residues. Trimming left V 7 bases short and J 0 bases short, with 8 bases between.

Written as DNA, the CDR3 is TGTGCCAGCAGCCAAGTGACTAGCGGGGGTGCGGGGGAGACCCAGTACTTC. Its translation: CASSQVTSGGAGETQYF. The rearrangement joins TRBV4-2 to TRBJ2-5, with 12 bases fitting TRBD2. Germline CDR1 is LGHNA and CDR2 is YNFKEQ. This CDR3 region has 17 residues. Germline trimming cut 1 base from V and 5 bases from J; bases unmatched to any gene: 8.

The chain has TRBV7-3 and TRBJ1-2; tentative D call: TRBD1 (5 bases). The V and J ends lost 5 bases and 7 bases respectively, with 17 bases between them. Germline CDR1 reads SGHTA; CDR2 reads FQGTGA. The CDR3 runs to 14 residues. CDR3 loop: CASSLNRHTRGYTF. Written as DNA, the CDR3 is TGTGCCAGCAGCCTTAACAGGCACACCCGTGGCTACACCTTC.

The chain has TRBV7-9 and TRBJ2-3, with D perhaps TRBD1 (6 bases). Germline CDR1 SEHNR, CDR2 FQNEAQ (reference sequence). Trimming stripped 1 base from V and 3 bases from J, with 14 bases between. This CDR3 comprises 16 residues. This CDR3 is CASSLGGGLGTDTQYF. CDR3 sequence (DNA): TGTGCCAGCAGCTTAGGTGGGGGCTTAGGGACAGATACGCAGTATTTT. The full variable domain, in which reference TRBV7-9 and TRBJ2-3 provide the parts outside the CDR3, is DTGVSQNPRHKITKRGQNVTFRCDPISEHNRLYWYRQTLGQGPEFLTYFQNEAQLEKSRLLSDRFSAERPKGSFSTLEIQRTEQGDSAMYLCASSLGGGLGTDTQYFGPGTRLTVL.

The V and J genes are TRBV11-3 and TRBJ2-1, with D tentatively TRBD2 (7 bases). The CDR3 sequence is 16 residues long. Trimming removed 5 bases at V and 4 bases at J, with 18 bases between. Germline V gene data show CDR1 as SGHNT and CDR2 as YENEEA. This chain's CDR3 is CASSTRRGAGYNEQFF. The CDR3 coding sequence is TGTGCCAGCAGCACCAGACGGGGGGCGGGATACAATGAGCAGTTCTTC.

V usage is TRBV27 and J usage is TRBJ2-3; no clear D gene. CDR1 MNHEY and CDR2 SMNVEV come from the germline V gene (reference sequence). The CDR3 spans 15 residues. The germline V and J ends were trimmed by 5 bases and 1 base, with 13 bases remaining between them. CDR3 loop: CASSPWVGGTDTQYF. The CDR3 DNA reads as TGTGCCAGCAGTCCCTGGGTAGGAGGCACAGATACGCAGTATTTT.

This chain links TRBV19 with TRBJ1-2; D gene ambiguous. Deletions cut 1 base from V and 3 bases from J, with 15 bases between. The CDR3 extends over 16 amino acids. CDR1 is LNHDA and CDR2 is SQIVND in the germline V gene (reference sequence). In nucleotides, the CDR3 is TGTGCCAGTAGTATAGGCCGCCGGGGTGCGGACTATGGCTACACCTTC. Its protein product is CASSIGRRGADYGYTF.

This chain uses TRBV7-8 with TRBJ2-3, with 10 bases identical to TRBD2. This CDR3 comprises 16 residues. After removal of 1 base from V and 2 bases from J, the junction contained 3 bases not matched to a gene. Germline V gene sequence: CDR1 SGHVS, CDR2 FQNEAQ. The CDR3 region has the DNA TGTGCCAGCAGCTTAGTACTAGCGGGGTCCACAGATACGCAGTATTTT. This translates into CASSLVLAGSTDTQYF.

The V gene is TRBV5-1, the J gene TRBJ2-5, with 11 bases that match TRBD2. Germline V gene lookup returns CDR1 SGHRS and CDR2 YFSETQ. With 4 bases clipped from V and 4 bases from J, the junction kept 9 bases outside the gene matches. The CDR3 runs to 16 residues. CDR3 in DNA: TGCGCCAGCAGCAATAGCGGGGGGGCCGTGAGAGAGACCCAGTACTTC. It translates to CASSNSGGAVRETQYF. Full variable domain (rest looked up from reference TRBV5-1 and TRBJ2-5): KAGVTQTPRYLIKTRGQQVTLSCSPISGHRSVSWYQQTPGQGLQFLFEYFSETQRNKGNFPGRFSGRQFSNSRSEMNVSTLELGDSALYLCASSNSGGAVRETQYFGPGTRLLVL.

The rearrangement uses TRBV4-1 and TRBJ2-3; the D gene is possibly TRBD2 (6 bases). Between the trimmed V and J ends, which lost 2 bases and 2 bases, there was a span of 20 bases. CDR1 is MGHRA and CDR2 is YSYEKL in the germline V gene. The CDR3 totals 18 residues. CDR3 nucleotide sequence: TGCGCCAGCAGCCAAATTCTGTCCGGGGGTGCTCTCACAGATACGCAGTATTTT. Translated, it gives CASSQILSGGALTDTQYF.

J is TRBJ2-3 and V is TRBV7-3; no reliable D call. V dropped 4 bases and J dropped 0 bases, with 5 bases sitting between them. From germline, CDR1 is SGHTA and CDR2 FQGTGA. This CDR3 is built from 13 residues. In DNA, the CDR3 is TGTGCCAGCAGCTCCCAGAGCACAGATACGCAGTATTTT. This sequence encodes CASSSQSTDTQYF.

The V and J genes are TRBV4-1 and TRBJ2-7; 7 nucleotides agree with TRBD2. The CDR3 runs 18 residues. With 0 bases clipped from V and 0 bases from J, the junction kept 11 bases outside the gene matches. CDR1 is MGHRA and CDR2 is YSYEKL in the germline V gene. CDR3 in DNA: TGCGCCAGCAGCCAAGATCTGGGTGGGCGGGAGAGCTCCTACGAGCAGTACTTC. The encoded protein is CASSQDLGGRESSYEQYF.